Presented here are 11 T cell receptor beta chains from one specimen sequenced in a study of early T cells in non-severe SARS-CoV-2 infection (dated by TCRdb to about 2021). Receptors were amplified or captured by 5' RACE. Sequencing took place on a NextSeq 500. TCRdb applied fastp at Q25 and MiXCR to the public reads, then kept only in-frame beta chains. Every distinct CDR3 protein forms one entry, paired with its most common genes and DNA. The sample profile shows some 82,000 distinct CDR3 sequences; roughly 6% of them were found once. About 7.8% of the sample is taken by the ten largest. Specimen: whole blood. The receptors come from an adult who was a healthcare worker with PCR-confirmed SARS-CoV-2 infection or an uninfected control (not recorded which).

This clonotype was detected a few times. J is TRBJ2-7 and V is TRBV20-1; D might be TRBD1 (6 bases). The germline V and J ends were trimmed by 4 bases and 5 bases, with 21 bases remaining between them. Germline V gene lookup returns CDR1 DFQATT and CDR2 SNEGSKA (reference sequence). This CDR3 has 15 amino acids. This chain's CDR3 is CSATTQKTGYDEQYF. In DNA, the CDR3 is TGCAGTGCTACCACTCAAAAAACAGGGTATGACGAGCAGTACTTC.

This clonotype showed up just a few times. This chain links TRBV6-1 with TRBJ1-5; D is perhaps TRBD1 (5 bases). The CDR3 runs to 14 residues. The germline V gene has CDR1 MNHNS and CDR2 SASEGT. The germline V and J ends were trimmed by 2 bases and 6 bases, with 11 bases remaining between them. CDR3 DNA sequence: TGTGCCAGCAGTGAATTGACAGTAGCTCAGCCCCAGCATTTT. This gives the protein CASSELTVAQPQHF.

This clonotype was detected only a few times. V gene TRBV6-2 or TRBV6-3 combines with J gene TRBJ2-7; 8 bases line up with TRBD1. CDR3 length: 19 amino acids. V gave up 2 bases and J gave up 0 bases; unmatched junction bases: 15. CDR1 and CDR2 (germline): MNHEY, SVGEGT. CDR3 amino acids: CASSYRTDRGPPNSYEQYF. CDR3 coding DNA: TGTGCCAGCAGTTACCGTACCGACAGGGGACCGCCCAACTCCTACGAGCAGTACTTC.

This clonotype was found a few times. The chain joins TRBV7-9 to TRBJ2-5; 7 nucleotides agree with TRBD1. The ends lost 5 bases at V and 0 bases at J; junction bases unmatched: 6. This CDR3 has 15 amino acids. The germline V gene encodes CDR1 SEHNR and CDR2 FQNEAQ (reference sequence). The CDR3 spells CASSLHGTDQETQYF. CDR3 in DNA: TGTGCCAGCAGCCTCCATGGGACAGACCAAGAGACCCAGTACTTC.

The V call is TRBV5-5, the J call TRBJ1-2, with TRBD1 as a possible D gene (5 bases). CDR3 length: 14 residues. Per germline, CDR1 SGHKS and CDR2 YYEKEE (reference sequence). Trimming removed 5 bases from V and 0 bases from J, with 11 bases in between. The CDR3 DNA follows: TGTGCCAGCAGGATGACAGAAACTAACTATGGCTACACCTTC. The encoded protein is CASRMTETNYGYTF.

This clonotype was counted between two and nine times. The chain joins TRBV7-8 to TRBJ2-5; 8 bases fit TRBD1. The CDR3 consists of 18 residues. The junction had 18 bases not matched to a gene; V was cut back by 4 bases and J by 5 bases. Per the germline V gene, CDR1 is SGHVS and CDR2 is FQNEAQ. CDR3 region: CASSWTGQVIPARETQYF. Here the CDR3 DNA reads TGTGCCAGCAGCTGGACGGGACAGGTGATTCCGGCCAGGGAGACCCAGTACTTC.

The sample holds a few counts of this clonotype. The CDR3 spells CASSLGALGGSMNTEAFF. CDR3 DNA sequence: TGTGCCAGCAGCTTGGGAGCCTTGGGAGGGTCAATGAACACTGAAGCTTTCTTT. The chain employs TRBV5-5 and TRBJ1-1; D ambiguous. This CDR3 has 18 residues. Trimming removed 0 bases at V and 0 bases at J, with 18 bases between. Per germline, CDR1 SGHKS and CDR2 YYEKEE (reference sequence).

The V and J genes are TRBV11-2 and TRBJ2-1; D not resolved. The germline V gene encodes CDR1 SGHAT and CDR2 FQNNGV. The CDR3 runs to 15 residues. The germline V and J ends were trimmed by 5 bases and 5 bases, with 16 bases remaining between them. CDR3 sequence: CASSPDGRANNEQFF. The CDR3 nucleotides read TGTGCCAGCAGCCCGGATGGGCGCGCCAACAATGAGCAGTTCTTC.

This clonotype has only a few counts. The V gene is TRBV7-6, the J gene TRBJ1-1; D perhaps matches TRBD1 (5 bases). Per the germline V gene, CDR1 is SGHVS and CDR2 is FNYEAQ. The CDR3 length is 16 residues. Trimming pared 5 bases from V and 0 bases from J, leaving 16 bases between. The CDR3 protein is CASSREPGPMNTEAFF. CDR3 nucleotides: TGTGCCAGCAGCCGGGAACCGGGACCGATGAACACTGAAGCTTTCTTT.

This clonotype appeared a few times. The chain employs TRBV5-4 and TRBJ2-7, with D perhaps matching TRBD2 (5 bases). The V and J ends lost 1 base and 6 bases respectively, with 17 bases between them. Germline CDR1 reads SGHNT; CDR2 reads YYREEE (reference sequence). The length of the CDR3 is 15 residues. CDR3 DNA: TGTGCCAGCAGCTTGATGGGAAGAGGGAAATCCGAGCAGTACTTC. This gives the protein CASSLMGRGKSEQYF. The whole variable domain, remainder taken from reference TRBV5-4 and TRBJ2-7, is ETGVTQSPTHLIKTRGQQVTLRCSSQSGHNTVSWYQQALGQGPQFIFQYYREEENGRGNFPPRFSGLQFPNYSSELNVNALELDDSALYLCASSLMGRGKSEQYFGPGTRLTVT.

This clonotype was counted ten times or more. V gene TRBV7-2 combines with J gene TRBJ2-5; TRBD1 matches at 10 bases. After removal of 4 bases from V and 4 bases from J, the junction contained 6 bases not matched to a gene. Germline lookup yields CDR1 SGHTA and CDR2 FQGNSA. The CDR3 consists of 15 residues. CDR3 coding DNA: TGTGCCAGCAGCTCGGACAGGGGGAGGACAGAGACCCAGTACTTC. This encodes CASSSDRGRTETQYF. Together with reference TRBV7-2 and TRBJ2-5, the CDR3 gives the full variable domain: GAGVSQSPSNKVTEKGKDVELRCDPISGHTALYWYRQSLGQGLEFLIYFQGNSAPDKSGLPSDRFSAERTGGSVSTLTIQRTQQEDSAVYLCASSSDRGRTETQYFGPGTRLLVL.